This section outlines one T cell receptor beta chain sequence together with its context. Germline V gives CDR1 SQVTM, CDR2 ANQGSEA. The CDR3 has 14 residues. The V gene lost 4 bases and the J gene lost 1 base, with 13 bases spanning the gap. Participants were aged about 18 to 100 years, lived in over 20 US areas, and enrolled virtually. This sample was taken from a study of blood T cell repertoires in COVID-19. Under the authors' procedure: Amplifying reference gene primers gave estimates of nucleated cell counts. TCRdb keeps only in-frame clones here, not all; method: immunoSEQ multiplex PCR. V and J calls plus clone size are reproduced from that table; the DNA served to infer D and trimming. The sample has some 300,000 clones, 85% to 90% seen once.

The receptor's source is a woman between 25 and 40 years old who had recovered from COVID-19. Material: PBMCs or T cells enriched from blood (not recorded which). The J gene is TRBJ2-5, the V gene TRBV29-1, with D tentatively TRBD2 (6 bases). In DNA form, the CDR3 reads TGCAGCGTTGGTGGTAGCGGCTTCCAAGAGACCCAGTACTTC. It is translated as CSVGGSGFQETQYF.